The 25 T cell receptor beta chains presented below share a single source sample, sequenced in a study of T cells in Graves' hyperthyroidism and ophthalmopathy. Template material for amplifying TCR beta CDR3 regions consisted of RNA transcripts. The HTBI primer set drove a first-round RT-PCR of the TCR CDR3. TCRdb independently ran MiXCR on the multiplex PCR reads; one entry per CDR3 protein. The table has roughly 400,000 distinct CDR3 sequences, around 15% seen once. The specimen sequenced was blood. Receptor source: a middle-aged man with Graves' ophthalmopathy.

The chain combines TRBV5-1 with TRBJ2-6; D is ambiguous. The germline V gene has CDR1 SGHRS and CDR2 YFSETQ. V dropped 3 bases and J dropped 0 bases, with 7 bases sitting between them. CDR3 length: 15 amino acids. As DNA, the CDR3 is TGCGCCAGCAGCTCAGTTATCTCTGGGGCCAACGTCCTGACTTTC. Translation gives CASSSVISGANVLTF.

This chain joins TRBV7-9 and TRBJ1-1, with D unresolved. CDR1 is SEHNR and CDR2 is FQNEAQ in the germline V gene (reference sequence). The CDR3 is made up of 12 amino acids. V gave up 5 bases and J gave up 3 bases, with 7 bases separating them. The CDR3 DNA is TGTGCCAGCAGCCGGCTTGACACTGAAGCTTTCTTT. It is translated as CASSRLDTEAFF.

A remark on this clonotype: Being one base from a much bigger clone, this may be a read error. The CDR3 coding sequence is TGTGTCAGCAGCCCGTGGAGGGGTGGCGCCAAAAACATTCAGTACTTC. As protein: CVSSPWRGGAKNIQYF. The rearrangement uses TRBV3-1 and TRBJ2-4; TRBD2 is a possible D gene (6 bases). Germline V gives CDR1 LGHDT, CDR2 YNNKEL (reference sequence). The CDR3 totals 16 residues.

The chain recombines TRBV11-3 with TRBJ2-7; weak D call: TRBD2 (6 bases). The CDR3 contains 15 residues. Trimming left V 0 bases short and J 1 base short, with 10 bases between. CDR1 and CDR2 from the germline V gene are SGHNT and YENEEA. Here the CDR3 reads CASSLEGGKSYEQYF. CDR3 DNA: TGTGCCAGCAGCTTAGAAGGAGGGAAGTCCTACGAGCAGTACTTC.

At least ten counts were recorded for this clonotype. This chain connects TRBV6-5 to TRBJ1-1; D is uncertain. The CDR3 runs 15 residues. Germline CDR1 and CDR2: MNHEY and SVGAGI. Trimming took 2 bases from V and 1 from J, leaving 11 bases between them. The CDR3 spells CASSYAGYTNTEAFF. The CDR3 region has the DNA TGTGCCAGCAGTTACGCCGGGTACACGAACACTGAAGCTTTCTTT.

This clonotype was observed at least ten times. The chain is built from TRBV12-3 or TRBV12-4 and TRBJ2-3; D not resolved. Between the trimmed V and J ends, which lost 6 bases and 2 bases, there was a span of 3 bases. The CDR3 is 11 residues long. In DNA, the CDR3 is TGTGCCAGCAGGATCACAGATACGCAGTATTTT. Protein sequence: CASRITDTQYF.

As to this clonotype: This could be a read error, since a much larger clone is one nucleotide away. The V and J genes are TRBV12-3 or TRBV12-4 and TRBJ2-7; D is possibly TRBD2 (5 bases). This CDR3 contains 15 residues. V lost 2 bases to trimming and J lost 2 bases, with 13 bases between them. The CDR3 DNA is TGTGCCAGCAGTTTAACAGAGGGTGCAACCTACGAGCAGTACTTC. Its protein product is CASSLTEGATYEQYF.

The chain employs TRBV5-5 and TRBJ2-4; no clear D. V was shortened by 4 bases and J by 2 bases, with 13 bases between the two germline ends. CDR1 and CDR2 (germline): SGHKS, YYEKEE (reference sequence). The CDR3 loop spans 15 amino acids. CDR3 region: CASSQASPPKNIQYF. Here the CDR3 DNA reads TGTGCCAGCAGCCAAGCCAGCCCCCCCAAAAACATTCAGTACTTC.

The J gene is TRBJ2-2, the V gene TRBV18; D possibly corresponds to TRBD2 (6 bases). CDR1 and CDR2 from the germline V gene are KGHSH and LQKENI. CDR3 length equals 16 residues. V was trimmed by 0 bases and J by 4 bases, leaving 12 bases between them. CDR3 residues: CASSPPAGPGTGELFF. DNA of the CDR3: TGTGCCAGCTCACCACCGGCGGGGCCGGGCACCGGGGAGCTGTTTTTT.

This clonotype was seen ten or more times. V usage is TRBV20-1 and J usage is TRBJ1-1; 12 bases are shared with TRBD1. The V and J ends lost 3 bases and 10 bases, in that order; junction bases with no gene match: 15. Germline assignment: CDR1 DFQATT and CDR2 SNEGSKA (reference sequence). The CDR3 is 16 amino acids. The CDR3 DNA reads TGCAGTGCTAGGGGACAGGGGGCGATCCGTGCGGCTCGAGCTTTCTTT. This gives the protein CSARGQGAIRAARAFF.

In its sample, this clonotype was seen many times. The chain has TRBV11-2 and TRBJ2-3; 8 bases match TRBD1. The CDR3 loop spans 21 amino acids. The V gene end was trimmed by 5 bases and the J gene end by 0 bases; junction bases not matched to a gene: 22. CDR1 SGHAT and CDR2 FQNNGV come from the germline V gene. CDR3 sequence (DNA): TGTGCCAGCAGCGAAAACAGGGACAGGCCCATCGCAGGATACAGCACAGATACGCAGTATTTT. Residues: CASSENRDRPIAGYSTDTQYF.

This clonotype was counted only a few times. The rearrangement joins TRBV28 to TRBJ2-7; D remains ambiguous. V was trimmed by 3 bases and J by 6 bases, leaving 9 bases between them. This CDR3 has 12 amino acids. CDR1 and CDR2 from the germline V gene are MDHEN and SYDVKM. The CDR3 sequence: CASSFDSLEQYF. DNA of the CDR3: TGTGCCAGCAGTTTTGACTCACTCGAGCAGTACTTC.

Many counts were recorded for this clonotype. V usage is TRBV7-9 and J usage is TRBJ2-1; 11 nucleotides line up with TRBD2. From germline, CDR1 is SEHNR and CDR2 FQNEAQ (reference sequence). V trimming: 3 bases; J trimming: 0 bases; junction bases outside the gene matches: 7. The CDR3 spans 18 residues. CDR3 sequence reads: CASSFQGTSGSSYNEQFF. Here the CDR3 DNA reads TGTGCCAGCAGCTTCCAAGGGACTAGCGGCAGCTCCTACAATGAGCAGTTCTTC.

This clonotype was counted many times. J is TRBJ2-5 and V is TRBV28; TRBD2 matches at 13 bases. The CDR3 is made up of 14 amino acids. The trim removed 8 bases at V and 5 bases at J, leaving 5 bases unmatched. Germline loops: CDR1 MDHEN, CDR2 SYDVKM. The CDR3 reads CASSVTSGRETQYF. The CDR3 DNA is TGTGCCAGCTCTGTGACTAGCGGGAGGGAGACCCAGTACTTC.

There are many counts of this clonotype. V usage is TRBV29-1 and J usage is TRBJ2-3; tentative D call: TRBD1 (5 bases). V was clipped by 8 bases and J by 0 bases, with 12 bases between them. Germline V CDR1 and CDR2: SQVTM, ANQGSEA. The CDR3 covers 13 residues. DNA for the CDR3: TGCAGCTTCGACAGTCAGAGCACAGATACGCAGTATTTT. It translates to CSFDSQSTDTQYF.

The rearrangement joins TRBV7-9 to TRBJ1-4, with D perhaps TRBD1 (5 bases). Deletions cut 1 base from V and 8 bases from J, with 14 bases between. Looked up from germline, CDR1 is SEHNR and CDR2 is FQNEAQ (reference sequence). This CDR3 comprises 15 residues. The CDR3 DNA reads as TGTGCCAGCAGCTTAGTAGGGGCGCCGAAGGAAAAACTGTTTTTT. Translation gives CASSLVGAPKEKLFF.

V is TRBV4-1 and J is TRBJ2-1, with 8 positions matching TRBD2. The CDR3 sequence is 17 residues long. CDR1 MGHRA and CDR2 YSYEKL come from the germline V gene. With V trimmed by 0 bases and J by 2 bases, 6 bases remained unmatched. DNA of the CDR3: TGCGCCAGCAGCCAAGATCGGGCGGGAGGTCCCTACAATGAGCAGTTCTTC. This sequence encodes CASSQDRAGGPYNEQFF.

This clonotype appeared many times. The chain uses TRBV29-1 and TRBJ2-7; TRBD2 is a possible D gene (5 bases). Deletions cut 4 bases from V and 2 bases from J, with 6 bases between. This CDR3 has 11 residues. The germline gives CDR1 SQVTM, CDR2 ANQGSEA. The chain's CDR3 is CSVGRTYEQYF. CDR3 nucleotides: TGCAGCGTTGGGAGGACCTACGAGCAGTACTTC.

The chain combines TRBV6-1 with TRBJ2-2; D might be TRBD2 (6 bases). CDR1 is MNHNS, CDR2 SASEGT, per germline. There are 16 residues in the CDR3. The V end lost 4 bases, the J end lost 0 bases, and 12 bases lay between the germline ends. CDR3 amino acids: CASSVAARPNTGELFF. The CDR3 DNA is TGTGCCAGCAGTGTAGCGGCCCGCCCGAACACCGGGGAGCTGTTTTTT.

The table lists this clonotype with many counts. The genes are TRBV5-1 and TRBJ2-1, with D hard to call. CDR1 and CDR2 (germline): SGHRS, YFSETQ. Between the trimmed V and J ends, which lost 7 bases and 7 bases, there was a span of 15 bases. The CDR3 covers 13 residues. CDR3 DNA sequence: TGCGCCAGCGACCCACCTACTATGAATGAGCAGTTCTTC. Translation: CASDPPTMNEQFF.

This clonotype was observed a few times. The CDR3 region is CASGGADNEQFF. CDR3 DNA sequence: TGTGCCAGCGGCGGGGCCGACAATGAGCAGTTCTTC. The chain recombines TRBV7-9 with TRBJ2-1, with D tentatively TRBD2 (6 bases). Between the trimmed V and J ends, which lost 8 bases and 5 bases, there was a span of 10 bases. Germline CDR1 is SEHNR and CDR2 is FQNEAQ (reference sequence). CDR3 size: 12 residues.

This clonotype was seen ten or more times. V usage is TRBV11-3 and J usage is TRBJ1-2; 7 positions match TRBD1. Trimming cost V 0 bases and J 2 bases; bases outside gene matches: 6. Germline lookup yields CDR1 SGHNT and CDR2 YENEEA. The CDR3 consists of 16 residues. CDR3 in DNA: TGTGCCAGCAGCTTAGAAGGCAGGGGGGGAAACTATGGCTACACCTTC. Protein sequence: CASSLEGRGGNYGYTF.

This clonotype was recorded a few times. This chain connects TRBV5-5 to TRBJ1-1, with D tentatively TRBD1 (5 bases). Deletions cut 6 bases from V and 1 base from J, with 16 bases between. This CDR3 comprises 15 residues. Germline V gene data show CDR1 as SGHKS and CDR2 as YYEKEE (reference sequence). CDR3 coding DNA: TGTGCCAGCACCCTAATGGGGCAGGGGAACACTGAAGCTTTCTTT. The encoded protein is CASTLMGQGNTEAFF.

About this clonotype itself: Sequence at one end of the junction differs from germline and may be a read error. V and J are TRBV4-1 and TRBJ2-7; D unresolved. CDR1 and CDR2 (germline): MGHRA, YSYEKL. The CDR3 is 14 residues long. The CDR3 sequence: CASSQDQAGIERYF. DNA of the CDR3: TGCGCCAGCAGCCAAGATCAAGCCGGAATCGAGCGGTACTTC.

The sample holds many counts of this clonotype. This sequence joins TRBV12-3 or TRBV12-4 and TRBJ2-7; D may match TRBD1 or TRBD2 (7 bases each). The V gene lost 6 bases and the J gene lost 3 bases, with 15 bases spanning the gap. The CDR3 is 14 residues long. The CDR3, as DNA: TGTGCCAGCAGAGCGGGACAGATGAACTACGAGCAGTACTTC. It codes for CASRAGQMNYEQYF.